The rows below give T cell receptor beta chains drawn from one sample of a study of blood T cell repertoires in COVID-19. Some clones are missing from TCRdb's copy, which holds only in-frame ones; the method was immunoSEQ multiplex PCR. In the table there are around 260,000 clones, around nine tenths of which are singletons. Sequenced input: peripheral blood. The receptors come from a woman in her sixties or seventies with COVID-19, enrolled during active disease. Both conserved end residues are part of each CDR3. Fields, in order: CDR3 protein, CDR3 DNA, D gene, clone size, V gene, J gene. The D gene is left open where the match is weak. The listing skips clone size in some rows; elsewhere it reads once, few, many or a size class.

CASSLPGGRADEQYF	TGTGCCAGCAGTCTTCCGGGGGGGAGGGCTGACGAGCAGTACTTC	TRBD2	-	TRBV25-1	TRBJ2-7
CASSYSGNTIYF	TGCGCCAGCAGTTACTCTGGAAACACCATATATTTT	-	-	TRBV5-1	TRBJ1-3
CAISPETGRGTEAFF	TGTGCCATCAGCCCCGAGACAGGGCGAGGCACTGAAGCTTTCTTT	TRBD1	-	TRBV10-3	TRBJ1-1
CASSYSPAGAGNTIYF	TGTGCCAGCAGTTACTCGCCGGCAGGGGCTGGAAACACCATATATTTT	-	-	TRBV6-5	TRBJ1-3
CASTPTPGQGRGEQYF	TGTGCCAGCACCCCCACGCCCGGGCAGGGGAGAGGGGAGCAGTACTTC	-	-	TRBV7-6	TRBJ2-7
CASTPRRGRNYEQYF	TGTGCCAGTACCCCTCGGAGAGGGAGGAACTACGAGCAGTACTTC	-	-	TRBV19	TRBJ2-7
CASSPGSSGNQPQHF	TGTGCCAGCAGCCCCGGGTCTAGTGGCAATCAGCCCCAGCATTTT	-	-	TRBV3-1/TRBV3-2	TRBJ1-5
CSARADRVSFF	TGCAGTGCTAGGGCAGACAGGGTCTCTTTCTTT	TRBD1	-	TRBV20-1	TRBJ1-1
CASSLARGSQETQYF	TGTGCCAGCAGCTTGGCCAGGGGGAGCCAAGAGACCCAGTACTTC	TRBD1	-	TRBV5-8	TRBJ2-5
CASSITGDFNQPQHF	TGTGCCAGCAGTATAACAGGGGACTTTAATCAGCCCCAGCATTTT	TRBD1	-	TRBV28	TRBJ1-5
CASSMGQGNQPQHF	TGTGCCAGTAGTATGGGTCAGGGGAATCAGCCCCAGCATTTT	-	-	TRBV19	TRBJ1-5
CASSRQDTNYGYTF	TGTGCCAGCAGTAGACAGGATACTAACTATGGCTACACCTTC	-	-	TRBV28	TRBJ1-2
CASSLTTSGNPGEQFF	TGTGCCAGCAGCTTAACCACCTCAGGGAATCCAGGCGAGCAGTTCTTC	-	-	TRBV7-8	TRBJ2-1
CASSIGRGAYEQYF	TGTGCCAGTAGTATCGGCAGGGGAGCCTACGAGCAGTACTTC	-	-	TRBV19	TRBJ2-7
CASITRDRPNEKLFF	TGTGCCAGCATTACTCGGGACAGGCCTAATGAAAAACTGTTTTTT	TRBD1	-	TRBV28	TRBJ1-4
CASSLPKTEAFF	TGTGCCAGCAGCTTACCTAAGACAGAAGCTTTCTTT	-	-	TRBV7-9	TRBJ1-1
CASSLATGGTSGQPQHF	TGTGCCAGCAGCTTAGCGACTGGTGGGACATCGGGTCAGCCCCAGCATTTT	-	-	TRBV7-2	TRBJ1-5
CASRRQGFQETQYF	TGTGCCAGCAGGCGACAGGGTTTTCAAGAGACCCAGTACTTC	TRBD1	-	TRBV27	TRBJ2-5
CAISGQGDSPLHF	TGTGCCATCAGTGGACAGGGAGATTCACCCCTCCACTTT	TRBD1	once	TRBV10-3	TRBJ1-6
CASSLGDSRRGKLFF	TGTGCCAGCAGTCTTGGGGACAGCCGAAGGGGAAAACTGTTTTTT	TRBD1	-	TRBV28	TRBJ1-4
CASSLGPVDLTTYEQYF	TGCGCCAGCAGCTTGGGTCCGGTAGACTTAACCACCTACGAGCAGTACTTC	-	-	TRBV5-1	TRBJ2-7
CASSLDAGQGSEQYF	TGTGCCAGCAGTTTAGATGCGGGACAGGGGTCCGAGCAGTACTTC	TRBD1	few	TRBV27	TRBJ2-7
CASSQGGYQETQYF	TGTGCCAGCAGCCAAGGAGGATACCAAGAGACCCAGTACTTC	-	-	TRBV14	TRBJ2-5
CASSLLGTYTGELFF	TGTGCCAGCAGTCTCCTCGGGACTTACACCGGGGAGCTGTTTTTT	-	-	TRBV27	TRBJ2-2
CASSPKRGSYEQYF	TGTGCCAGCAGTCCGAAGCGGGGCTCCTACGAGCAGTACTTC	TRBD2	-	TRBV27	TRBJ2-7
CASSLGSSGNTIYF	TGCGCCAGCAGCTTGGGCAGCTCTGGAAACACCATATATTTT	-	-	TRBV5-1	TRBJ1-3
CAWAVSYEQYF	TGTGCCTGGGCCGTCTCCTACGAGCAGTACTTC	-	-	TRBV30	TRBJ2-7
CAWSREDGRRGTGELFF	TGTGCCTGGAGTCGGGAAGACGGGAGGCGAGGTACCGGGGAGCTGTTTTTT	TRBD2	-	TRBV30	TRBJ2-2
CASRTTDKTKAFF	TGTGCCAGCAGAACAACGGACAAGACCAAAGCTTTCTTT	-	-	TRBV6-5	TRBJ1-1
CAISRDRGPPNTEAFF	TGTGCCATCAGCCGGGACAGGGGACCTCCGAACACTGAAGCTTTCTTT	TRBD1	-	TRBV10-3	TRBJ1-1
CASGRSNRGRSNYGYTF	TGTGCTAGTGGTCGTTCGAACAGGGGCCGCTCTAACTATGGCTACACCTTC	TRBD1	-	TRBV12-5	TRBJ1-2
CASSPGRGSPEQYF	TGTGCCAGCTCACCAGGGCGCGGGAGCCCCGAGCAGTACTTC	TRBD2	-	TRBV18	TRBJ2-7
CASSYSGTNTEAFF	TGTGCCAGCAGTTACTCGGGCACGAACACTGAAGCTTTCTTT	-	-	TRBV6-5	TRBJ1-1
CATSRVRQGGLLNEKLFF	TGTGCCACCAGCAGAGTCAGGCAGGGGGGATTATTAAATGAAAAACTGTTTTTT	TRBD1	-	TRBV15	TRBJ1-4
CTSSRPGTSGQETQYF	TGCACCAGCAGCCGACCCGGGACTAGCGGGCAAGAGACCCAGTACTTC	-	-	TRBV1	TRBJ2-5
CASSQDLAGDNSPLHF	TGTGCCAGCAGCCAAGATTTGGCAGGGGATAATTCACCCCTCCACTTT	-	-	TRBV4-2	TRBJ1-6